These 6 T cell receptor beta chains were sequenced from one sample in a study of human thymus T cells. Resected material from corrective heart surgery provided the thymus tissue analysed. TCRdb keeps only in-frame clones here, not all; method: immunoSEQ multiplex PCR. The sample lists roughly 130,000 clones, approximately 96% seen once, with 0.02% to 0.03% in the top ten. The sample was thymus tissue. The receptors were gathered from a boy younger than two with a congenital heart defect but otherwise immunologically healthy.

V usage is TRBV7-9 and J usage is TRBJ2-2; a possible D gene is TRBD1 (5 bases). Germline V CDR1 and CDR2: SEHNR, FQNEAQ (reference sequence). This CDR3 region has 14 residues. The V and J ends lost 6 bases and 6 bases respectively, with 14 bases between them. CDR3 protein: CASRRRGYPGELFF. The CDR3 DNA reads TGTGCCAGCAGACGTAGGGGCTACCCCGGGGAGCTGTTTTTT.

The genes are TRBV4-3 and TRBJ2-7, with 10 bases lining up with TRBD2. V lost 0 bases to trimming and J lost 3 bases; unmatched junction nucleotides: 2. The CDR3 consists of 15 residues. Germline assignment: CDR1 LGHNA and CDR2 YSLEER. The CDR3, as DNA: TGCGCCAGCAGCCAAGAAAGCGGGGGGGACTACGAGCAGTACTTC. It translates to CASSQESGGDYEQYF.

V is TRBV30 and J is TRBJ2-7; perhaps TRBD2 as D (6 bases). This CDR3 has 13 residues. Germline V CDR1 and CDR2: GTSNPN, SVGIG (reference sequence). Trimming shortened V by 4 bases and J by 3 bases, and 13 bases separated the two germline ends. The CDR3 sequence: CAWNEGLYYEQYF. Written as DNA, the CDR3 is TGTGCCTGGAATGAGGGACTTTACTACGAGCAGTACTTC.

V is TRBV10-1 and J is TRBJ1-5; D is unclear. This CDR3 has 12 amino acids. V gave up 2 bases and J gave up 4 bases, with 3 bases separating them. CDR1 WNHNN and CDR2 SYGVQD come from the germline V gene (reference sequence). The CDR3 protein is CASSETNQPQHF. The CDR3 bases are TGCGCCAGCAGTGAGACGAATCAGCCCCAGCATTTT.

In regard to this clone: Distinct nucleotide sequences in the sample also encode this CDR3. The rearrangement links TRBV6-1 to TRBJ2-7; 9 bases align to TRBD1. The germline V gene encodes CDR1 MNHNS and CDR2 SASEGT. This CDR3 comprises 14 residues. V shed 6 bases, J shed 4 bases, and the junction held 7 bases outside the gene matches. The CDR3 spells CASSGQGNTYEQYF. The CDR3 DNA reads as TGTGCCAGCAGCGGACAGGGGAACACGTACGAGCAGTACTTC.

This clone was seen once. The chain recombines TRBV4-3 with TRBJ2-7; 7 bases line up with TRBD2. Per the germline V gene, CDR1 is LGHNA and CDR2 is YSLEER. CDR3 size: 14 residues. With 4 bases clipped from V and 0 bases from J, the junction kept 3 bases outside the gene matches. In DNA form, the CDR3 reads TGCGCCAGCAGCCCGACTAGCCTCTCCTACGAGCAGTACTTC. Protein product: CASSPTSLSYEQYF.